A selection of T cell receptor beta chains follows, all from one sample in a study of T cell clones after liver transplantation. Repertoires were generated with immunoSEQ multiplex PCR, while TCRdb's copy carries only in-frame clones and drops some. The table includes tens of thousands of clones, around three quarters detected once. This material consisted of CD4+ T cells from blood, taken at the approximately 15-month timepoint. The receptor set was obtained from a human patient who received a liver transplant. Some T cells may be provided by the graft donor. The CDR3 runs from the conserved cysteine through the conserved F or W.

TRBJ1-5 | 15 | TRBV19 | CASSKYPGGDQPQHF
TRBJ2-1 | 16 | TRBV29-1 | CSVLPQPTRLYNEQFF
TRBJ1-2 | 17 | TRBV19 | CASSIIPPDRDVHGYTF
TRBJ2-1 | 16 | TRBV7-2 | CASSLASGGADNEQFF
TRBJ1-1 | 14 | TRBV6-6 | CASSLGQGRTEAFF
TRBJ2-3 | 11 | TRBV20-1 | CSAIMGDTQYF
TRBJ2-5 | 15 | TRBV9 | CASSAAGGAGETQYF
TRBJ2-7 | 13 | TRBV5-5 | CASSLAEGLEQYF
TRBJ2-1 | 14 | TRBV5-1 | CASSSERGYGEQFF
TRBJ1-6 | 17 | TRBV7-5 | CVRSLVSRGHHNSPLHF
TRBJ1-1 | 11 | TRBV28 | CAIQRGTEAFF
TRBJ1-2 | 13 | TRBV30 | CAWSTGQGYGYTF
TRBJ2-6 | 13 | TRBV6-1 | CASSNSGANVLTF
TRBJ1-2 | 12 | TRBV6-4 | CASSDRGYGYTF
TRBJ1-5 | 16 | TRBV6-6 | CASTSPTGTYNQPQHF
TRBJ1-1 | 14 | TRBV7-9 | CASSSTGRHTEAFF
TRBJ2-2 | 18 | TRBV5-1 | CASSLSPAGASGPGELFF
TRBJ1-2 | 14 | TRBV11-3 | CASSSLTGLGGYTF
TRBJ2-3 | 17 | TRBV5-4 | CASSGTSGGAMRDTQYF
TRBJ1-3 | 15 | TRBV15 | CATSRDTVTGNTIYF
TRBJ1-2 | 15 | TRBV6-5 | CASSYLGDSNYGYTF
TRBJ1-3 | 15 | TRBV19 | CASSNSRSSGNTIYF
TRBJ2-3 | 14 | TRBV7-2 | CASSLAQLTDTQYF
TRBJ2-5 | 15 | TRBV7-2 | CASSFQRGDQETQYF
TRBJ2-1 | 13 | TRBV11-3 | CASSLDRTHEQFF
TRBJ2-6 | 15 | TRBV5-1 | CASSPGTAGANVLTF
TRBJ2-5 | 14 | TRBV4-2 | CASSQGGQGETQYF
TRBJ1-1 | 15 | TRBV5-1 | CASSGGQGQNTEAFF
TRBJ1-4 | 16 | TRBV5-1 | CASSIGQTEANEKLFF
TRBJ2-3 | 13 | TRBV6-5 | CASRGLSTDTQYF
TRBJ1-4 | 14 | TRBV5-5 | CASSFGRTNEKLFF
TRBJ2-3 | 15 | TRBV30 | CAWGGGLGSTDTQYF
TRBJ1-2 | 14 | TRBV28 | CASRGAGTGYGYTF
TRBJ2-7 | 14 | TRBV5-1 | CASHLSTGSDEQYF
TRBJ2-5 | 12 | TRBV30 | CAWSEVGETQYF
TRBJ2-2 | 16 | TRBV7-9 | CASSFSGGTYTGELFF
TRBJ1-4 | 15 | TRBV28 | CASSRGQGGGEKLFF
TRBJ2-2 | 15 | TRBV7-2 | CASSLAGGDTGELFF
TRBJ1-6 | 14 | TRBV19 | CASSALIGISPLHF
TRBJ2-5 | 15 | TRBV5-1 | CASSLGGLEGETQYF
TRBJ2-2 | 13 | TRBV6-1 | CASSVQDTGELFF
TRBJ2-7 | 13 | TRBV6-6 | CASSYEGSYEQYF
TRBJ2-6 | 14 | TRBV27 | CASSPYSGANVLTF
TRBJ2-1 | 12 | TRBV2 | CASKAGANEQFF
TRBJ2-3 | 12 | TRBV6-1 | CASNPYGDTQYF
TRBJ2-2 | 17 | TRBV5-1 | CASSLALGGINTGELFF